Listed here is a single TCR beta chain. Its antigen is unidentified. This clone may be a read error of a much larger clone one base away. This entry belongs to a study of T cell repertoires in cytomegalovirus infection. Across the study: Both CMV infection and a matching HLA type were indicated by public TCR beta signatures. Study-wide results and caveats: Predominance within the ex vivo response was attributable to HLA-C-restricted CMV-specific TCR beta clonotypes.

CDR1 DFQATT and CDR2 SNEGSKA come from the germline V gene (reference sequence). The CDR3 is 15 amino acids. The ends were cut back, 8 bases at V and 0 bases at J, with 19 bases in the middle. Each CDR3 protein gets one entry after TCRdb re-called the reads with MiXCR. The sample holds a few hundred thousand distinct CDR3 sequences; 15% to 20% are singletons and the top ten take roughly 45%. The J gene is TRBJ1-2, the V gene TRBV20-1; unclear D gene. The receptor comes from a human donor in good health (CMV status not recorded). Some clones in this sample may be carry-over from other donors' samples. Input material: CD8+ T cells from PBMCs. CDR3 in DNA: TGCAGTTATCCGAGTGGAAGAGAAGCTAACTATGGCTACACCTTC. Amino acid sequence: CSYPSGREANYGYTF.